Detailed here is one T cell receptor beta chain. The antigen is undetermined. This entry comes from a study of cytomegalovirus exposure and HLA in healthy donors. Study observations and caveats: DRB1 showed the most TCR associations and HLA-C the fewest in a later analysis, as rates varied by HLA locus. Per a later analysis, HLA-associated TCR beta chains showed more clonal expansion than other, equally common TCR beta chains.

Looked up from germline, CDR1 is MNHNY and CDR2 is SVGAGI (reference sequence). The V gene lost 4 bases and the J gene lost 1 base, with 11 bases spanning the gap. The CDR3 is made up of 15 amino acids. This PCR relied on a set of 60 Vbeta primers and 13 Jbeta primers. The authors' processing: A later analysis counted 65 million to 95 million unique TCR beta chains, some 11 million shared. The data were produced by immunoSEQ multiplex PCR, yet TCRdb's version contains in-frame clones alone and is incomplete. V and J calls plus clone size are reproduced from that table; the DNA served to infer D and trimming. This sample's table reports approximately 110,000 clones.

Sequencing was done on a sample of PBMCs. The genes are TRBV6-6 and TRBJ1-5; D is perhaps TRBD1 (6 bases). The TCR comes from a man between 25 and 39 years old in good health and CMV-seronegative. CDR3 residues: CASSSPGQSNQPQHF. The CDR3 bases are TGTGCCAGCAGTTCGCCCGGACAGAGCAATCAGCCCCAGCATTTT.